Listed below are T cell receptor beta chains from one sample, sequenced in a study of T cell changes during pregnancy in multiple sclerosis. Produced via immunoSEQ multiplex PCR; TCRdb's table is partial and in-frame only. Counted here are about 46,000 clones, roughly nine tenths occurring once; the ten biggest clones make up 0.3% to 0.45%. The material was CD4+ T cells from peripheral blood mononuclear cells, obtained in the second trimester of pregnancy. These receptors were taken from a female donor in good health, enrolled as a control in a pregnancy study. Both conserved end residues are part of each CDR3. A D gene is named only where the DNA matches it firmly. The size entry is marked missing in some rows and otherwise reads once, few, many or a size class.

J	length	V	D	size	CDR3	DNA
TRBJ2-5	14	TRBV7-9	TRBD2	.	CASNPAGAQETQYF	TGTGCCAGCAACCCAGCGGGGGCTCAAGAGACCCAGTACTTC
TRBJ1-2	15	TRBV6-5	.	.	CASSWSRYSLQGYTF	TGTGCCAGCAGTTGGTCGCGTTACAGTCTTCAAGGCTACACCTTC
TRBJ2-2	15	TRBV4-2	.	.	CASSLRRGNTGELFF	TGTGCCAGCAGCCTCAGGCGGGGGAACACCGGGGAGCTGTTTTTT
TRBJ1-2	14	TRBV10-3	.	.	CAISERTANYGYTF	TGTGCCATCAGTGAAAGGACAGCTAACTATGGCTACACCTTC
TRBJ1-2	16	TRBV7-8	TRBD1	.	CASSPSRDRVNYGYTF	TGTGCCAGCAGCCCTTCCCGGGACAGGGTTAACTATGGCTACACCTTC
TRBJ1-5	17	TRBV11-2	.	.	CASSLGGGSIGNQPQHF	TGTGCCAGCAGCTTGGGGGGGGGCAGCATAGGCAATCAGCCCCAGCATTTT
TRBJ2-7	11	TRBV7-2	.	.	CASSLNNEQYF	TGTGCCAGCAGCCTGAACAACGAGCAGTACTTC
TRBJ1-5	14	TRBV27	.	.	CASSAQDSNQPQHF	TGTGCCAGCAGTGCACAGGATAGCAATCAGCCCCAGCATTTT
TRBJ1-1	14	TRBV25-1	.	once	CASSEFPGETEAFF	TGTGCCAGCAGTGAATTCCCAGGGGAAACTGAAGCTTTCTTT
TRBJ2-3	15	TRBV5-4	.	.	CASSLEGGGPDTQYF	TGTGCCAGCAGCTTGGAAGGGGGGGGGCCAGATACGCAGTATTTT
TRBJ2-7	14	TRBV27	.	few	CASSGGTLSYEQYF	TGTGCCAGCAGCGGGGGGACACTATCCTACGAGCAGTACTTC
TRBJ1-6	14	TRBV19	TRBD1	.	CASSPGQGNSPLHF	TGTGCCAGTAGTCCGGGACAGGGTAATTCACCCCTCCACTTT
TRBJ2-6	18	TRBV13	.	.	CASSLASTGSSGANVLTF	TGTGCCAGCAGCTTAGCTTCGACAGGTTCCTCTGGGGCCAACGTCCTGACTTTC
TRBJ1-2	14	TRBV6-6	.	.	CASSLAAGSYGYTF	TGTGCCAGCAGTTTGGCCGCGGGGAGCTATGGCTACACCTTC